This TCR beta chain is drawn from a study of blood T cell repertoires in COVID-19. Produced via immunoSEQ multiplex PCR; TCRdb's table is partial and in-frame only. The sample lists 250,000 to 400,000 clones, approximately 87% occurring once. This CDR3 is built from 16 residues. V trimming: 3 bases; J trimming: 0 bases; junction bases outside the gene matches: 3. Germline CDR1 reads SGHAT; CDR2 reads FQNNGV. The material sequenced was peripheral blood. This clonotype originated in a woman in her 30s with COVID-19, enrolled during active disease. This sequence joins TRBV11-2 and TRBJ2-1, with 9 bases that match TRBD2. CDR3 nucleotides: TGTGCCAGCAGCTTGAGTAGCGGGAGCTCCTACAATGAGCAGTTCTTC. Protein product: CASSLSSGSSYNEQFF.